This is a list of T cell receptor beta chains from one sample in a study of CD8+CD57+ T cells in acquired aplastic anemia. TCRdb processed the reads anew with MiXCR; each CDR3 protein has one entry. The sample consists of under 200,000 distinct CDR3 sequences, 50% to 75% of them appearing once. The sample consisted of sorted CD4+, CD8+, or CD8+CD57+ T cells (not recorded which) from PBMCs. Every receptor here comes from a human donor with severe aplastic anemia or a healthy control (not recorded which). The CDR3 runs from the conserved cysteine through the conserved F or W. Each record gives: CDR3 protein, CDR3 DNA, clone size, V gene, D gene, J gene. The D gene is left open where the match is weak. Size is omitted from some rows. Given values are once, few, many or a class for expanded clones.

CASSSRVGIDYTF	TGTGCCAGCAGCTCCCGGGTGGGAATAGACTACACCTTC	.	TRBV7-8	.	TRBJ1-2
CASRELAGNYNEQFF	TGTGCCAGCAGGGAACTAGCGGGCAATTACAATGAGCAGTTCTTC	few	TRBV2	TRBD2	TRBJ2-1
CASSVERGAYEQYF	TGTGCCAGCAGCGTAGAGCGGGGGGCCTACGAGCAGTACTTC	.	TRBV7-9	TRBD2	TRBJ2-7
CASSLDFLASRSSTDTQYF	TGTGCCAGCAGCTTAGATTTCCTGGCTAGCAGATCTAGCACAGATACGCAGTATTTT	.	TRBV11-1	.	TRBJ2-3
CASSDQGGGSYNEQFF	TGTGCCAGCAGCGATCAGGGGGGAGGGTCCTACAATGAGCAGTTCTTC	.	TRBV2	.	TRBJ2-1
CSARTGTGTEAFF	TGCAGTGCGCGGACAGGGACGGGGACTGAAGCTTTCTTT	.	TRBV20-1	TRBD1	TRBJ1-1
CSLAGQSYEQYF	TGCAGCTTAGCCGGACAGTCCTACGAGCAGTACTTC	.	TRBV29-1	.	TRBJ2-7
CASSLALTPGLVGDPSTDTRYF	TGTGCCAGCAGCTTAGCGCTCACCCCGGGACTAGTGGGGGATCCTAGCACAGATACGCGGTATTTT	.	TRBV7-8	TRBD2	TRBJ2-3
CASSLDRGNGYTF	TGTGCCAGCAGCTTGGACAGGGGGAATGGCTACACCTTC	.	TRBV7-3	TRBD1	TRBJ1-2
CASSGARPMNTEAFF	TGTGCCAGCAGCGGTGCCCGGCCGATGAACACTGAAGCTTTCTTT	.	TRBV7-2	.	TRBJ1-1
CASSGGQGVEEQFF	TGTGCCAGCAGTGGTGGACAGGGGGTGGAAGAGCAGTTCTTC	.	TRBV2	TRBD1	TRBJ2-1
CASSKTDRDALFF	TGTGCCAGCAGCAAAACCGACAGGGATGCTCTGTTTTTT	.	TRBV5-5	TRBD1	TRBJ1-4
CASSTTGEVKEQYF	TGTGCCAGCAGCACGACAGGGGAGGTGAAGGAGCAGTACTTC	few	TRBV7-9	TRBD1	TRBJ2-7
CASSRGGAIYEQYF	TGTGCCAGCAGTCGGGGGGGGGCTATATACGAGCAGTACTTC	.	TRBV6-5	TRBD2	TRBJ2-7
CASSIGVTPTYEQYF	TGTGCCAGTAGTATAGGGGTGACCCCAACCTACGAGCAGTACTTC	.	TRBV19	.	TRBJ2-7
CSARGGLIDNQPQHF	TGCAGTGCTAGAGGTGGGCTGATCGACAATCAGCCCCAGCATTTT	.	TRBV20-1	.	TRBJ1-5
CSAGRNTEAFF	TGCAGTGCCGGAAGGAACACTGAAGCTTTCTTT	.	TRBV20-1	.	TRBJ1-1
CSAKARGGRNTQYF	TGCAGTGCTAAGGCTCGAGGGGGAAGAAATACGCAGTATTTT	.	TRBV20-1	.	TRBJ2-3
CASSSRAANEKLFF	TGTGCCAGCTCGTCACGGGCGGCTAATGAAAAACTGTTTTTT	few	TRBV7-9	.	TRBJ1-4
CASRKFAGAYEQYF	TGTGCCAGTAGAAAATTCGCGGGAGCCTACGAGCAGTACTTC	few	TRBV19	TRBD2	TRBJ2-7
CASSLAGPGTQYF	TGTGCCAGCAGCTTAGCAGGACCGGGGACCCAGTACTTC	.	TRBV7-9	.	TRBJ2-5
CASSLAAYSNQPQHF	TGTGCCAGCAGTTTGGCCGCATATAGCAATCAGCCCCAGCATTTT	few	TRBV12-3/TRBV12-4	.	TRBJ1-5
CSARDSSRTYEQYF	TGCAGTGCTAGAGATTCTTCTAGAACCTACGAGCAGTACTTC	.	TRBV20-1	.	TRBJ2-7
CAWSVLGNEQYF	TGTGCCTGGAGTGTATTGGGCAACGAGCAGTACTTC	many	TRBV30	.	TRBJ2-7
CSADTANTGELFF	TGCAGTGCCGATACTGCCAACACCGGGGAGCTGTTTTTT	medium-sized	TRBV20-1	.	TRBJ2-2
CASSWGQAQGTGELFF	TGTGCCAGCAGCTGGGGACAGGCCCAGGGTACCGGGGAGCTGTTTTTT	.	TRBV5-6	TRBD1	TRBJ2-2
CAISDGDMNTGELFF	TGTGCCATCAGTGATGGCGACATGAATACCGGGGAGCTGTTTTTT	few	TRBV10-3	.	TRBJ2-2
CATTGQFGYF	TGTGCCACCACCGGACAGTTCGGGTATTTT	.	TRBV24-1	.	TRBJ2-3
CASSKGLVNTEAFF	TGTGCCAGCAGCAAGGGACTGGTGAACACTGAAGCTTTCTTT	many	TRBV28	.	TRBJ1-1
CASSRWAGFRSGANVLTF	TGTGCCAGCTCGAGGTGGGCAGGATTCCGCTCTGGGGCCAACGTCCTGACTTTC	many	TRBV6-5	.	TRBJ2-6
CASSPTANYGYTF	TGTGCCAGCAGCCCAACAGCTAACTATGGCTACACCTTC	.	TRBV12-3/TRBV12-4	.	TRBJ1-2
CASSPTGGSGVLTQYF	TGTGCCAGCAGCCCCACAGGAGGTAGCGGAGTCCTAACCCAGTACTTC	.	TRBV14	.	TRBJ2-5